This T cell receptor (beta chain) came from a study of CD8 T cells in ankylosing spondylitis. Study-level findings and limits: Among TCR beta sequences, a motif of under ten highly homologous variants appeared characteristic of ankylosing spondylitis blood. Several of the motif variants were reported before in synovial fluid and blood from reactive arthritis. The disease-linked clones had a CD8+ phenotype and low blood frequencies. Researchers reportedly found disease-linked clones significantly enriched in matched ankylosing spondylitis synovial fluid.

This clonotype was detected a few times. Its specificity is not known. Germline-derived CDR1 and CDR2 are SQVTM and ANQGSEA. The CDR3 is 12 residues long. Deletions cut 7 bases from V and 1 base from J, with 10 bases between. Quantitative molecular-barcoded 5'-RACE generated the TCR beta libraries. TCRdb reanalysed the 5' RACE reads using MiXCR and keeps one entry per CDR3 protein. The sample records some 450,000 distinct CDR3 sequences, roughly 18% being singletons. The receptor comes from a male donor with ankylosing spondylitis. Source material: blood, either unsorted or a sorted T cell fraction (not recorded which). This sequence joins TRBV29-1 and TRBJ1-1; the D is unclear. This chain's CDR3 is CSAIKPNTEAFF. For the CDR3, the DNA is TGCAGCGCTATCAAACCGAACACTGAAGCTTTCTTT.